The 30 T cell receptor beta chains below were found in one sample sequenced in a study of human T cells and chemical hapten exposure. Stated time point: patch test 2, 6 weeks after DPC sensitization. Treatment here: therapeutic diphenylcyclopropenone sensitization with weekly scalp DPC. TCRdb re-analysed the RACE reads in MiXCR, keeping a single row per CDR3 protein. Found here are about 40,000 distinct CDR3 sequences, approximately 3.5% of them singletons; the top ten hold less than 8.5%. The input for sequencing was whole blood, taken in connection with sensitization to the hapten diphenylcyclopropenone (DPC). Receptor source: a man in his forties with alopecia areata. Some clones in this sample may be carry-over from other donors' samples.

A few counts support this clonotype. The chain joins TRBV5-5 to TRBJ1-4; D is ambiguous. Germline CDR1 is SGHKS and CDR2 is YYEKEE (reference sequence). The CDR3 covers 14 residues. V lost 4 bases to trimming and J lost 2 bases, with 9 bases between them. CDR3 in amino acids: CASSARGTNEKLFF. CDR3 bases: TGTGCCAGCAGCGCGCGAGGGACTAATGAAAAACTGTTTTTT.

This clonotype was counted at least ten times. The chain employs TRBV29-1 and TRBJ2-6, with TRBD2 matching 9 bases. V lost 1 base to trimming and J lost 0 bases; unmatched junction nucleotides: 1. Germline lookup yields CDR1 SQVTM and CDR2 ANQGSEA. This CDR3 comprises 16 residues. This chain's CDR3 is CSVEGTSASGANVLTF. CDR3 nucleotide sequence: TGCAGCGTTGAAGGGACTAGCGCCTCTGGGGCCAACGTCCTGACTTTC. The entire variable domain, with the rest obtained from reference TRBV29-1 and TRBJ2-6, is as follows: SAVISQKPSRDICQRGTSLTIQCQVDSQVTMMFWYRQQPGQSLTLIATANQGSEATYESGFVIDKFPISRPNLTFSTLTVSNMSPEDSSIYLCSVEGTSASGANVLTFGAGSRLTVL.

This clonotype was detected many times. The genes are TRBV28 and TRBJ1-1; D is unresolved. Germline CDR1 and CDR2: MDHEN and SYDVKM. V gave up 11 bases and J gave up 0 bases, with 7 bases separating them. The CDR3 is 11 residues long. The CDR3 bases are TGTGCCTCAAAAGTGAACACTGAAGCTTTCTTT. This sequence encodes CASKVNTEAFF.

This clonotype was counted many times. V and J are TRBV14 and TRBJ1-2; TRBD1 agrees at 8 bases. J lost 6 bases, V lost 0 bases, and 9 bases had no gene match. Germline CDR1 reads SGHDN; CDR2 reads FVKESK. CDR3 length equals 16 residues. CDR3 residues: CASSQDLSRTGNGYTF. The CDR3 DNA sequence: TGTGCCAGCAGCCAAGATCTTTCTAGGACAGGGAATGGCTACACCTTC.

The chain joins TRBV20-1 to TRBJ2-7; the D call may be TRBD1 or TRBD2 (7 bases each). Per the germline V gene, CDR1 is DFQATT and CDR2 is SNEGSKA (reference sequence). The CDR3 extends over 14 amino acids. Trimming stripped 6 bases from V and 1 base from J, with 16 bases between. In DNA, the CDR3 is TGCAGTGCGGGAGGGACAGCCAGATCCTACGAGCAGTACTTC. Its protein is CSAGGTARSYEQYF.

This clonotype was seen at least ten times. The V gene is TRBV29-1, the J gene TRBJ2-7; 14 bases are shared with TRBD2. The germline V gene encodes CDR1 SQVTM and CDR2 ANQGSEA. This CDR3 has 13 residues. V lost 5 bases to trimming and J lost 4 bases; unmatched junction nucleotides: 1. Written as DNA, the CDR3 is TGCAGCGTTAGGACTAGCGGGAGGTACGAGCAGTACTTC. This sequence encodes CSVRTSGRYEQYF.

This clonotype was detected many times. The genes are TRBV24-1 and TRBJ2-2; no firm D call. This CDR3 spans 13 amino acids. Trimming took off 5 bases at V and 6 bases at J, with 9 bases between the two ends. Germline CDR1 reads KGHDR; CDR2 reads SFDVKD. CDR3 in DNA: TGTGCCACCAGTGGGTCAAGCGCCGGGGAGCTGTTTTTT. Protein sequence: CATSGSSAGELFF.

The sample holds many counts of this clonotype. The chain joins TRBV5-1 to TRBJ2-1; TRBD1 matches 7 bases. The CDR3 length is 15 residues. The V and J ends lost 2 bases and 6 bases, in that order; junction bases with no gene match: 8. Looked up from germline, CDR1 is SGHRS and CDR2 is YFSETQ. The CDR3 region has the DNA TGCGCCAGCAGCTTCTCAGGGGGTTCTCCCAATGAGCAGTTCTTC. Protein product: CASSFSGGSPNEQFF.

With regard to this clonotype: Given a much more abundant clone one base away, this may be a read error. The chain is built from TRBV12-3 or TRBV12-4 and TRBJ2-1; D gene uncertain. There are 11 residues in the CDR3. The CDR3 loop reads CGSRLGREQFF. The CDR3, as DNA: TGTGGCAGCAGATTGGGTCGTGAGCAGTTCTTC.

The table lists this clonotype with many counts. DNA for the CDR3: TGTGCCAGCAGTATTATAGCGGGAGGGCCCAATGAGCAGTTCTTC. It encodes CASSIIAGGPNEQFF. This chain uses TRBV28 with TRBJ2-1, with TRBD2 matching 11 bases. Germline CDR1 is MDHEN and CDR2 is SYDVKM. V lost 5 bases, J lost 6 bases, and 6 bases stayed unmatched. The length of the CDR3 is 15 residues.

In this sample, this clonotype turned up many times. The chain carries TRBV11-1 and TRBJ2-7, with 8 bases that match TRBD2. The CDR3 is 16 residues long. CDR1 and CDR2 (germline): SGHAT, FQDESV (reference sequence). V gave up 4 bases and J gave up 8 bases; unmatched junction bases: 16. The CDR3 DNA reads TGTGCCAGCAGCTCCCCCTCCGGGGGGGACCTTCGCAAGCAGTACTTC. It specifies CASSSPSGGDLRKQYF.

To note about this clonotype: A read error is possible here, since a much larger clone lies one base away. J is TRBJ2-2 and V is TRBV4-1; 8 bases are shared with TRBD2. CDR1 and CDR2 (germline): MGHRA, YSYEKL. CDR3 size: 16 residues. The CDR3 DNA is TGCGCCAGCAGCCGCCAAGCGGGAGAAGGGGCCGGGGAGCTGCTTTTT. It yields the protein CASSRQAGEGAGELLF.

In this sample, this clonotype turned up many times. The chain joins TRBV6-1 to TRBJ2-1; D is ambiguous. The germline gives CDR1 MNHNS, CDR2 SASEGT. V was shortened by 5 bases and J by 3 bases, with 8 bases between the two germline ends. The CDR3 contains 13 residues. The CDR3 reads CASSPLYYNEQFF. The DNA for the CDR3 is TGTGCCAGCAGTCCCCTTTACTACAATGAGCAGTTCTTC.

This clonotype appeared many times. V gene TRBV7-2 combines with J gene TRBJ2-3; D gene unclear. Germline assignment: CDR1 SGHTA and CDR2 FQGNSA. Trimming took off 5 bases at V and 2 bases at J, with 14 bases between the two ends. This CDR3 is 15 amino acids long. In nucleotides, the CDR3 is TGTGCCAGCAGCCCCCCCAACCTCAACACAGATACGCAGTATTTT. Residues: CASSPPNLNTDTQYF. Full variable domain (missing parts from reference TRBV7-2 and TRBJ2-3): GAGVSQSPSNKVTEKGKDVELRCDPISGHTALYWYRQSLGQGLEFLIYFQGNSAPDKSGLPSDRFSAERTGGSVSTLTIQRTQQEDSAVYLCASSPPNLNTDTQYFGPGTRLTVL.

The sample holds many counts of this clonotype. This rearrangement joins TRBV15 to TRBJ1-5, with D possibly matching TRBD1 (5 bases). Germline V gene sequence: CDR1 LNHNV, CDR2 YYDKDF (reference sequence). The V end was cut by 0 bases, the J end by 5 bases, with 11 bases between. The CDR3 consists of 15 residues. CDR3 sequence: CATSRDEAGDQPQHF. CDR3 nucleotide sequence: TGTGCCACCAGCAGAGATGAGGCGGGGGATCAGCCCCAGCATTTT.

This clonotype showed up many times. V is TRBV28 and J is TRBJ1-1, with D perhaps matching TRBD1 (5 bases). The CDR3 totals 14 residues. V lost 7 bases and J lost 8, with 20 bases in between. Germline V gene lookup returns CDR1 MDHEN and CDR2 SYDVKM. The CDR3, as DNA: TGTGCCAGCACCAACACGGGACCGGGGAAGGAAGCTTTCTTT. Translation: CASTNTGPGKEAFF.

This clonotype was recorded at least ten times. The CDR3 sequence is CASSLAALGSQNEQYF. The CDR3 nucleotides read TGTGCCAGCAGCTTGGCCGCGTTGGGGAGCCAGAACGAGCAGTACTTC. The chain recombines TRBV5-5 with TRBJ2-7; D might be TRBD2 (5 bases). Deletions cut 0 bases from V and 5 bases from J, with 18 bases between. The CDR3 contains 16 residues. CDR1 and CDR2 from the germline V gene are SGHKS and YYEKEE (reference sequence).

This clonotype occurred a few times. This chain joins TRBV28 and TRBJ2-3; 7 positions agree with TRBD2. The CDR3 extends over 18 amino acids. CDR1 is MDHEN, CDR2 SYDVKM, per germline. Trimming at V came to 2 bases and at J to 0 bases, leaving 11 bases not matched to a gene. The CDR3 bases are TGTGCCAGCAGTTTAGGACTAGTTACGGGTCGTAGCACAGATACGCAGTATTTT. Protein: CASSLGLVTGRSTDTQYF.

This clonotype has a count of ten or more. The chain recombines TRBV5-6 with TRBJ1-2, with D uncertain. The CDR3 has 17 residues. From germline, CDR1 is SGHDT and CDR2 YYEEEE. The ends were cut back, 0 bases at V and 2 bases at J, with 17 bases in the middle. As DNA, the CDR3 is TGTGCCAGCAGCTTGGGTCTTAGACAAGACGGAAACTATGGCTACACCTTC. Its translation: CASSLGLRQDGNYGYTF.

This clonotype was seen repeatedly, ten times or more. The rearrangement links TRBV5-1 to TRBJ1-1, with unresolved D. The germline V gene has CDR1 SGHRS and CDR2 YFSETQ. The V end lost 4 bases, the J end lost 0 bases, and 7 bases lay between the germline ends. This CDR3 spans 13 amino acids. DNA for the CDR3: TGCGCCAGCAGCACCGAGGTGAACACTGAAGCTTTCTTT. It specifies CASSTEVNTEAFF. Full variable domain (missing parts from reference TRBV5-1 and TRBJ1-1): KAGVTQTPRYLIKTRGQQVTLSCSPISGHRSVSWYQQTPGQGLQFLFEYFSETQRNKGNFPGRFSGRQFSNSRSEMNVSTLELGDSALYLCASSTEVNTEAFFGQGTRLTVV.

A note on this clonotype: Since a much larger clone is just one base distant, this may be a read error. V is TRBV7-9 and J is TRBJ2-2; D call uncertain. Germline CDR1 SEHNR, CDR2 FQNEAQ (reference sequence). The CDR3 extends over 14 amino acids. The CDR3 region has the DNA TGTGACAGCAGCTTATTGTCCTCCACCGGGGAGCTGTTTTTT. This codes for CDSSLLSSTGELFF. Full variable domain (remainder filled in from reference TRBV7-9 and TRBJ2-2): DTGVSQNPRHKITKRGQNVTFRCDPISEHNRLYWYRQTLGQGPEFLTYFQNEAQLEKSRLLSDRFSAERPKGSFSTLEIQRTEQGDSAMYLCDSSLLSSTGELFFGEGSRLTVL.

In the case of this clonotype: This may stem from a read error, because a much larger clone lies one nucleotide away. V and J are TRBV10-3 and TRBJ2-1, with TRBD2 matching over 8 bases. In germline, CDR1 is ENHRY, CDR2 SYGVKD. This CDR3 is built from 16 residues. In DNA form, the CDR3 reads TGTGTCATCAGTGAGTCGGCGGGAGGTTTACGGAATGAGCAGTTCTTC. Encoded protein: CVISESAGGLRNEQFF.

This clonotype came up many times. This chain connects TRBV5-1 to TRBJ2-5, with 8 bases lining up with TRBD1. With V trimmed by 7 bases and J by 3 bases, 8 bases remained unmatched. Germline V gene lookup returns CDR1 SGHRS and CDR2 YFSETQ. The CDR3 runs 14 residues. DNA of the CDR3: TGCGCCAGCGGGGAACAGGGGGTAAAAGAGACCCAGTACTTC. It encodes CASGEQGVKETQYF.

This clonotype was seen ten or more times. This chain joins TRBV7-2 and TRBJ2-7; D remains unclear. From germline, CDR1 is SGHTA and CDR2 FQGNSA. Trimming shortened V by 4 bases and J by 7 bases, and 8 bases separated the two germline ends. This CDR3 spans 11 amino acids. The CDR3 loop is CASSYTKEQYF. CDR3 nucleotides: TGTGCCAGCAGCTACACCAAAGAGCAGTACTTC.

This clonotype has at least ten counts. This chain uses TRBV28 with TRBJ2-4; possible D gene TRBD1, 5 bases. The CDR3 runs to 14 residues. In germline, CDR1 is MDHEN, CDR2 SYDVKM. V gave up 2 bases and J gave up 3 bases, with 8 bases separating them. The CDR3 is CASSLQGGKNIQYF. CDR3 nucleotide sequence: TGTGCCAGCAGTTTACAGGGTGGCAAAAACATTCAGTACTTC.

This clonotype was found a few times. The chain couples TRBV5-1 to TRBJ2-1, with a possible D match to TRBD1 (6 bases). V was cut by 4 bases and J by 5 bases, with 16 bases left in between. The CDR3 runs to 15 residues. Germline V gene lookup returns CDR1 SGHRS and CDR2 YFSETQ. The chain's CDR3 is CASSLPGHTDNEQFF. DNA of the CDR3: TGCGCCAGCAGCCTGCCGGGACACACTGACAATGAGCAGTTCTTC.

This clonotype was recorded many times. The rearrangement links TRBV12-3 or TRBV12-4 to TRBJ2-7; 9 bases line up with TRBD1. The V and J ends lost 4 bases and 4 bases, in that order; junction bases with no gene match: 8. The CDR3 runs to 15 residues. As DNA, the CDR3 is TGTGCCAGCAGTTCACCCCGGGACAGGGAGTACGAGCAGTACTTC. Translating gives CASSSPRDREYEQYF.

This clonotype was detected ten times or more. V gene TRBV11-2 combines with J gene TRBJ2-7; D uncertain. CDR3 size: 13 residues. V was pared by 1 base and J by 2 bases, with 6 bases between. Looked up from germline, CDR1 is SGHAT and CDR2 is FQNNGV. The CDR3 here is CASSLGATYEQYF. For the CDR3, the DNA is TGTGCCAGCAGCTTAGGGGCCACCTACGAGCAGTACTTC.

This clonotype showed up many times. V and J are TRBV6-2 or TRBV6-3 and TRBJ1-2; no clear D gene. Germline V gene data show CDR1 as MNHEY and CDR2 as SVGEGT. V shed 7 bases and J shed 0 bases, with 21 bases lying between them. This CDR3 spans 17 amino acids. CDR3 DNA sequence: TGTGCCAGCACTACCAGACTCTCGGGGATTTCTAACTATGGCTACACCTTC. This encodes CASTTRLSGISNYGYTF.

The gene calls are TRBV7-2 and TRBJ1-3, with D unresolved. Trimming took off 5 bases at V and 0 bases at J, with 11 bases between the two ends. The germline V gene has CDR1 SGHTA and CDR2 FQGNSA. The CDR3 contains 15 residues. The CDR3 sequence: CASSPQGSSGNTIYF. CDR3 nucleotides: TGTGCCAGCAGCCCACAAGGCTCCTCTGGAAACACCATATATTTT.